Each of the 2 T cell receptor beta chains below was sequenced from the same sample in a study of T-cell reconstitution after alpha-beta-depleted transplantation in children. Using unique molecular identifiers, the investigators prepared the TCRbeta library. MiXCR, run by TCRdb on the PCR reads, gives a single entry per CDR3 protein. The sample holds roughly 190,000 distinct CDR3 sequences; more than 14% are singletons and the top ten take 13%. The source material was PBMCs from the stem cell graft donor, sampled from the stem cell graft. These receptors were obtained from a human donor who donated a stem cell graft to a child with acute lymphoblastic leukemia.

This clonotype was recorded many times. CDR3 region: CASSPVISYNSPLHF. CDR3 DNA: TGTGCCAGCAGTCCCGTAATCAGTTATAATTCACCCCTCCACTTT. The chain recombines TRBV12-3 or TRBV12-4 with TRBJ1-6; D unresolved. V was clipped by 5 bases and J by 4 bases, with 12 bases between them. There are 15 residues in the CDR3.

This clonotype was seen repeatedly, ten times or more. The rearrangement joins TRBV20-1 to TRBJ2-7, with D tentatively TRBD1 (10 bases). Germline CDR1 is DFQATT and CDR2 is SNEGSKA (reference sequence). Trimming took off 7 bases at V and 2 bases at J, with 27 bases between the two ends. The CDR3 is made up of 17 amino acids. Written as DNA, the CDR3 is TGCAGTGGAGGACGACAGGGGGCGACTAGCGGAACCTACGAGCAGTACTTC. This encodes CSGGRQGATSGTYEQYF.